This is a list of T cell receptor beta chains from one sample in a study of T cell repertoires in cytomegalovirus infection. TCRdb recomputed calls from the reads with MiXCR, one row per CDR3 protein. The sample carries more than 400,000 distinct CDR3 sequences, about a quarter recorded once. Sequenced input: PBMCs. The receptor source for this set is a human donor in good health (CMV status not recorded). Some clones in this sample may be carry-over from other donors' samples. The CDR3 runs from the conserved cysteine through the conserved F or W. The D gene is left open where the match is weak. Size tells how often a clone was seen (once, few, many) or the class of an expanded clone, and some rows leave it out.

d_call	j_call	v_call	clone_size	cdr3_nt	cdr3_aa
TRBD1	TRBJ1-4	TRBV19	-	TGTGCCAGTAGGCCGGGACAGGGTCCTAATGAAAAACTGTTTTTT	CASRPGQGPNEKLFF
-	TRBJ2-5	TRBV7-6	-	TGTGCCAGCAGCCCGGTGGGACGGTACCAAGAGACCCAGTACTTC	CASSPVGRYQETQYF
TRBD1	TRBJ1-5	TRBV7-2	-	TGTGCCAGCAGCTTAGCGCTGACAGGGGGAGGACAGCCCCAGCATTTT	CASSLALTGGGQPQHF
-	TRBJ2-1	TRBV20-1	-	TGCAGTGCTAGTGAGGTAAACGCTGAGCAGTTCTTC	CSASEVNAEQFF
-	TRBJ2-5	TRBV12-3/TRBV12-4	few	TGTGCCAGCAGCCTAGACTCGACAGGCTGGCGAAAAGAGACCCAGTACTTC	CASSLDSTGWRKETQYF
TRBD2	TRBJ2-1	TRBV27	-	TGTGCCAGCAGAAAAGAGGGACTAGCGTGGAGTGAGCAGTTCTTC	CASRKEGLAWSEQFF
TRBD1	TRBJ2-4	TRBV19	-	TGTGCCAGTACGCCCAGGGGGCAATGGAACATTCAGTACTTC	CASTPRGQWNIQYF
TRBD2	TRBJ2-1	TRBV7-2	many	TGTGCCAGCAGCCGGGCTAGCGGGAGAAATGACAATGAGCAGTTCTTC	CASSRASGRNDNEQFF
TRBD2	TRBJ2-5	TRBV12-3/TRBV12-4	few	TGTGCCAGCAGTTTCCAGCGGGGGGGGCAAGAGACCCAGTACTTC	CASSFQRGGQETQYF
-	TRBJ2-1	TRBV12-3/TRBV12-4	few	TGTGCCAGCAGCGGCCGCGGGGAGCAGTTCTTC	CASSGRGEQFF
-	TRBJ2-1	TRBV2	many	TGTGCCAGCAGCAGTGAGCTCTACAATGAGCAGTTCTTC	CASSSELYNEQFF
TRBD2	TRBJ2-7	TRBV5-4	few	TGTGCCAGCAGCGCGGGGGGAGAGCAGTACTTC	CASSAGGEQYF
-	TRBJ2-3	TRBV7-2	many	TGTGCCCTGGGGGTGGGCCGGATAGATACGCAGTATTTT	CALGVGRIDTQYF
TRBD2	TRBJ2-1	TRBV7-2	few	TGTGCCAGCAGCACCAGAGCGGGAGCTGACAGTGAGCAGTTCTTC	CASSTRAGADSEQFF
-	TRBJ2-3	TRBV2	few	TGTGTCCTACCCGGTGGCAGGGAAACAGATACGCAGTATTTT	CVLPGGRETDTQYF
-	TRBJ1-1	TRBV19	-	TGTGCCAGCCTCTTGACAGGCTTGAACACTGAAGCTTTCTTT	CASLLTGLNTEAFF
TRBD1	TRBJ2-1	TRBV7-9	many	TGTGCCAGCAGCCTAGACAGGGCCTACAATGAGCAGTTCTTC	CASSLDRAYNEQFF
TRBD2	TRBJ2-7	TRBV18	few	TGTGCCAGCTCACCTCCGGGACTAGCGGTTGAGGAGCAGTACTTC	CASSPPGLAVEEQYF
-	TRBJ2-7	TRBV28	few	TGTGCCACCCGGGGGGCTTGGGAGCAGTACTTC	CATRGAWEQYF
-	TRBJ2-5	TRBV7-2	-	TGTGCCAGCAGCTTAGCGGGCCTGAAAGAGACCCAGTACTTC	CASSLAGLKETQYF
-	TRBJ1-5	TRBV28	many	TGTGCCAGCAGTTTGGGGCTCTATAGCAATCAGCCCCAGCATTTT	CASSLGLYSNQPQHF
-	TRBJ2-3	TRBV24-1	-	TGTGCCACCAGTGATTGGGACTTAAGCACAGATACGCAGTATTTT	CATSDWDLSTDTQYF
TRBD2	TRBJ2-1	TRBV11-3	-	TGTGCCAGCAGCCCGTTCGAGACTAGCGGGATCGATGAGCAGTTCTTC	CASSPFETSGIDEQFF
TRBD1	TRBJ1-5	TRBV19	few	TGTGCCAGTAGTACAGCAGGGGGCAGGGAGCCCCAGCATTTT	CASSTAGGREPQHF
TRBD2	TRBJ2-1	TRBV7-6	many	TGTGCCAGCAGCCCCAGACTAGCGGGAGGGGGGAGTGAGCAGTTCTTC	CASSPRLAGGGSEQFF
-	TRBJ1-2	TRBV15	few	TGTGCCACCAGCAGCTCAGGGATTGACTATGGCTACACCTTC	CATSSSGIDYGYTF
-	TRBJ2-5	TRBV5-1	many	TGTGCCAGCAGCTTAGTGTCGGAGGAGACCCAGTACTTC	CASSLVSEETQYF
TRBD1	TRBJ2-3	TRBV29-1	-	TGCAGCGTTGAAGTCCCGGGACAGGGGCAGTATTTT	CSVEVPGQGQYF
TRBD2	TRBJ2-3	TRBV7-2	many	TGTGCCAGCAGCCCGAATATAGCGGGAGTGAGGGCAGATACGCAGTATTTT	CASSPNIAGVRADTQYF
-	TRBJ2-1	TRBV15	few	TGTGCCACCAGCAGACCAGAGAGAGGGCCGAATGAGCAGTTCTTC	CATSRPERGPNEQFF
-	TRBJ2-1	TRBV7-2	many	TGTGCCAGCAGCCCGAGACCGGGACTTAGCTCTGCCAATGAGCAGTTCTTC	CASSPRPGLSSANEQFF
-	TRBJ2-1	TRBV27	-	TGTGCCAGCAGTTTATCGAGGGAGGTGGGTTACAATGAGCAGTTCTTC	CASSLSREVGYNEQFF
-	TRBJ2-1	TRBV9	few	TGTGCCAGCAGCGTAGAGTGGCGGTCCTCATACAATGAGCAGTTCTTC	CASSVEWRSSYNEQFF
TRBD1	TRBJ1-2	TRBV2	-	TGTGCCAGCAAGGGACAGACATATGGCTACACCTTC	CASKGQTYGYTF
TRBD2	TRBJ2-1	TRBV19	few	TGTGCCAGTAGTCCAACTAGCGGCCCTAGATACAATGAGCAGTTCTTC	CASSPTSGPRYNEQFF
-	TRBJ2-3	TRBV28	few	TGTGCCAGCAGCCAGCAGCGGGTAACTTCCACAGATACGCAGTATTTT	CASSQQRVTSTDTQYF
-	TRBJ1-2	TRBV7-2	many	TGTGCCAGCAGCCCACCCAGGGGCTATGGCTACACCTTC	CASSPPRGYGYTF
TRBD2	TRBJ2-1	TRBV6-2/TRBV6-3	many	TGTGCCAGCAGTCCGGTACTAGCGGGAGGGCCGAACAATGAGCAGTTCTTC	CASSPVLAGGPNNEQFF
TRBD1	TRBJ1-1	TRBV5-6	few	TGTGCCAGCAGCCCCGCACCTGACAGGGGACAGACTGAAGCTTTCTTT	CASSPAPDRGQTEAFF
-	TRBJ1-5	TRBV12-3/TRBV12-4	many	TGTGCCAGCAGTAGTCCCGAAATCTGGGGGGGGAATCAGCCCCAGCATTTT	CASSSPEIWGGNQPQHF
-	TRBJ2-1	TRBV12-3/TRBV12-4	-	TGTGCCAGCAGACCATGGGGGACCCCCGGTTTGGTCTATGTTGAGCAGTTCTTC	CASRPWGTPGLVYVEQFF
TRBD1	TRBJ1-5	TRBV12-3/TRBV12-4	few	TGTGCCAGCAGCCCGACAGGGCGGCGAGATCAGCCCCAGCATTTT	CASSPTGRRDQPQHF
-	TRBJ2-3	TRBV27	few	TGTGCCAGCAGTTTTGGATCCCAAAGCACAGATACGCAGTATTTT	CASSFGSQSTDTQYF
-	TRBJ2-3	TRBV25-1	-	TGTGCCAGCGAGGGGTCCTTCACAGATACGCAGTATTTT	CASEGSFTDTQYF
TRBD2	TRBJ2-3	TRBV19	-	TGTGCCAGTACTGGACTAGCGGGAACCGATACGCAGTATTTT	CASTGLAGTDTQYF
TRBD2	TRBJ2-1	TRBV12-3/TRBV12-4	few	TGTGCCAGCAGCAAAGGGACTAGGAACAATGAGCAGTTCTTC	CASSKGTRNNEQFF
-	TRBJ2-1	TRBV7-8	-	TGTGCCAGCAGCTTTGGCAGGGTTGTCAATGAGCAGTTCTTC	CASSFGRVVNEQFF
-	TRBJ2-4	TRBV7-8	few	TGTGCCAGCAGCTTAGAAGGGTCGATGCGGGCCAAAAACATTCAGTACTTC	CASSLEGSMRAKNIQYF
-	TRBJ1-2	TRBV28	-	TGTGCCAGCAGTTTAAAGGAGGATGGCTACACCTTC	CASSLKEDGYTF